The text below deals with one TCR beta chain. TCRdb independently ran MiXCR on the 5' RACE reads; one entry per CDR3 protein. This sample yields under 70,000 distinct CDR3 sequences, of which 20% to 30% are seen a single time; 4.6% belongs to the top ten. Germline V gene lookup returns CDR1 MDHEN and CDR2 SYDVKM. V shed 3 bases, J shed 9 bases, and the junction held 12 bases outside the gene matches. CDR3 length: 16 amino acids. Specified time point: technical triplicate 2. These data originate in a study of neurological immune-mediated disorders. The sequenced material came from PBMCs. The chain joins TRBV28 to TRBJ2-1; 9 nucleotides match TRBD2. This TCR was recovered from a man aged 60 to 75 with HTLV-1-associated myelopathy (HAM/TSP). The CDR3 region has the DNA TGTGCCAGCAGTTTTCACGAGGCGGGACTAGCAGCTGAGCAGTTCTTC. Residues: CASSFHEAGLAAEQFF.